The 2 T cell receptor beta chains below all came from one sample that was sequenced in a study of OX40 agonist ivuxolimab in advanced cancers. To prepare the library, the immunoSEQ multiplex PCR assay was applied. Not all clones reach the TCRdb copy of this immuneACCESS table, which keeps in-frame sequences only. Checked studies attribute under half of the gap to unresolved V genes and leave the rest unexplained. In all, the sample holds tens of thousands of clones, and roughly 84% of those were seen once. Of the sample, approximately 0.25% falls within the top ten clones. Sequenced material: CD4+ or CD8+ T cells sorted from blood, taken in a trial of the OX40 agonist ivuxolimab. The receptors were gathered from an adult with an advanced solid tumor such as melanoma, head and neck, liver or kidney cancer.

This chain connects TRBV19 to TRBJ2-1; 11 bases line up with TRBD2. V shed 5 bases and J 9 bases; nucleotides not matched to a gene: 6. CDR1 LNHDA and CDR2 SQIVND come from the germline V gene (reference sequence). The CDR3 is 14 amino acids. CDR3 sequence (DNA): TGTGCCAGTAGTCGGCTAGCGGGAGGTACTGAGCAGTTCTTC. Residues: CASSRLAGGTEQFF.

This rearrangement joins TRBV11-2 to TRBJ2-2; 13 nucleotides match TRBD2. Germline trimming cut 5 bases from V and 6 bases from J; bases unmatched to any gene: 6. This CDR3 has 16 residues. Germline V gene sequence: CDR1 SGHAT, CDR2 FQNNGV. This CDR3 reads CASSPTGLAGSGELFF. CDR3 sequence (DNA): TGTGCCAGCAGCCCGACGGGACTAGCGGGATCCGGGGAGCTGTTTTTT.